The rows below give T cell receptor beta chains drawn from one sample of a study of shared clonotypes between healthy human individuals. Profiling relied on immunoSEQ multiplex PCR, and the TCRdb table lists in-frame clones only, not all of them. Of around 2,000,000 clones in the sample, 85% to 95% were seen once. Sequencing used naive CD4+ T cells sorted from blood. The receptor source for this set is a man in his late teens or twenties in good health. Each CDR3 is given with its conserved first and last residue. The order of the fields is D gene, V gene, CDR3 length, clone size, J gene, CDR3 DNA, CDR3 protein. D genes are given only for firm matches. Expanded clones get a size class; other rows say once, few or many, or leave the size out.

d_gene: TRBD1
v_gene: TRBV29-1
len: 15
abundance: NA
j_gene: TRBJ1-3
CDR3nt: TGCAGCGTTGCGGACAGGCCCGACTCTGGAAACACCATATATTTT
CDR3aa: CSVADRPDSGNTIYF

d_gene: TRBD2
v_gene: TRBV6-5
len: 15
abundance: NA
j_gene: TRBJ2-1
CDR3nt: TGTGCCAGCAGGAACCTAGCGGGGGGAGAAAATGAGCAGTTCTTC
CDR3aa: CASRNLAGGENEQFF

d_gene: NA
v_gene: TRBV5-1
len: 13
abundance: NA
j_gene: TRBJ1-3
CDR3nt: TGCGCCAGCAGTGAGTACTCTGGAAACACCATATATTTT
CDR3aa: CASSEYSGNTIYF

d_gene: NA
v_gene: TRBV4-1
len: 15
abundance: NA
j_gene: TRBJ2-3
CDR3nt: TGCGCCAGCAGCCAAGAAGAATTAGGACAAAATACGCAGTATTTT
CDR3aa: CASSQEELGQNTQYF

d_gene: NA
v_gene: TRBV9
len: 14
abundance: NA
j_gene: TRBJ1-2
CDR3nt: TGTGCCAGCAGCGTAGCTGCCAATCCCTATGGCTACACCTTC
CDR3aa: CASSVAANPYGYTF

d_gene: TRBD1
v_gene: TRBV7-9
len: 13
abundance: NA
j_gene: TRBJ2-5
CDR3nt: TGTGCCAGCGCCCACTCAGGGGGCGAGACCCAGTACTTC
CDR3aa: CASAHSGGETQYF

d_gene: NA
v_gene: TRBV6-1
len: 15
abundance: NA
j_gene: TRBJ1-2
CDR3nt: TGTGCCAGCACCCGAAGGGTGGGGTCTAACTATGGCTACACCTTC
CDR3aa: CASTRRVGSNYGYTF

d_gene: NA
v_gene: TRBV15
len: 13
abundance: NA
j_gene: TRBJ2-2
CDR3nt: TGTGCCACCAGCAGATGGACCTCCGGGGAGCTGTTTTTT
CDR3aa: CATSRWTSGELFF

d_gene: TRBD1
v_gene: TRBV7-9
len: 16
abundance: NA
j_gene: TRBJ2-1
CDR3nt: TGTGCCAGCAGCCCGCCCTTGGGGACAGGTCACAATGAGCAGTTCTTC
CDR3aa: CASSPPLGTGHNEQFF

d_gene: NA
v_gene: TRBV7-2
len: 14
abundance: NA
j_gene: TRBJ2-2
CDR3nt: TGTGCCAGCAGCTCCCCATCGCGGGCCGGGGAGCTGTTTTTT
CDR3aa: CASSSPSRAGELFF

d_gene: NA
v_gene: TRBV11-2
len: 17
abundance: NA
j_gene: TRBJ2-5
CDR3nt: TGTGCCAGCAGCTTAAGTGGGAGGGGGCTGTACCAAGAGACCCAGTACTTC
CDR3aa: CASSLSGRGLYQETQYF

d_gene: TRBD1
v_gene: TRBV2
len: 13
abundance: NA
j_gene: TRBJ1-2
CDR3nt: TGTGCCAGTAGTGGACAGGGGGTGTATGGCTACACCTTC
CDR3aa: CASSGQGVYGYTF

d_gene: NA
v_gene: TRBV6-1
len: 19
abundance: NA
j_gene: TRBJ2-7
CDR3nt: TGTGCCAGCAGTGAACCGACAGGACTAGGGTCCTATGGCTCCTACGAGCAGTACTTC
CDR3aa: CASSEPTGLGSYGSYEQYF

d_gene: NA
v_gene: TRBV27
len: 14
abundance: NA
j_gene: TRBJ2-2
CDR3nt: TGTGCCAGCAGTCCAGGCCTGAGCACCGGGGAGCTGTTTTTT
CDR3aa: CASSPGLSTGELFF

d_gene: NA
v_gene: TRBV6-6
len: 16
abundance: NA
j_gene: TRBJ1-5
CDR3nt: TGTGCCAGCAGTTACTCTGCAGGGGTTGTCTATCAGCCCCAGCATTTT
CDR3aa: CASSYSAGVVYQPQHF

d_gene: TRBD1
v_gene: TRBV28
len: 16
abundance: once
j_gene: TRBJ1-5
CDR3nt: TGTGCCAGCATCACCCCGTTGGGACAGGGCGACTGGCCCCAGCATTTT
CDR3aa: CASITPLGQGDWPQHF

d_gene: NA
v_gene: TRBV6-5
len: 14
abundance: NA
j_gene: TRBJ2-2
CDR3nt: TGTGCCAGCAGTCCGCCCAGGGAGACCGGGGAGCTGTTTTTT
CDR3aa: CASSPPRETGELFF

d_gene: TRBD1
v_gene: TRBV9
len: 14
abundance: NA
j_gene: TRBJ1-3
CDR3nt: TGTGCCAGCAGCCCATGGGACAGCGGAAACACCATATATTTT
CDR3aa: CASSPWDSGNTIYF

d_gene: NA
v_gene: TRBV11-3
len: 15
abundance: NA
j_gene: TRBJ2-7
CDR3nt: TGTGCCAGCAGCTATCCCGGCACAGTATTCTACGAGCAGTACTTC
CDR3aa: CASSYPGTVFYEQYF

d_gene: TRBD1
v_gene: TRBV7-2
len: 15
abundance: NA
j_gene: TRBJ1-2
CDR3nt: TGTGCCAGCAGACAGGGGGGGCAAACTAACTATGGCTACACCTTC
CDR3aa: CASRQGGQTNYGYTF

d_gene: TRBD1
v_gene: TRBV27
len: 13
abundance: once
j_gene: TRBJ2-7
CDR3nt: TGTGCCAGCAGTTCCGGGACAGGGTACGAGCAGTACTTC
CDR3aa: CASSSGTGYEQYF

d_gene: NA
v_gene: TRBV4-3
len: 13
abundance: NA
j_gene: TRBJ1-2
CDR3nt: TGCGCCAGCAGCCAAGGCAGACCACAGGGCCGAACCTTC
CDR3aa: CASSQGRPQGRTF

d_gene: NA
v_gene: TRBV30
len: 14
abundance: NA
j_gene: TRBJ2-7
CDR3nt: TGTGCCTGGAGTGTAAGGGCGGGGGACAGCGAGCAGTACTTC
CDR3aa: CAWSVRAGDSEQYF

d_gene: NA
v_gene: TRBV7-2
len: 16
abundance: NA
j_gene: TRBJ2-7
CDR3nt: TGTGCCAGCAGCCCTACCGCCGATGGGGGCGTCAACGAGCAGTACTTC
CDR3aa: CASSPTADGGVNEQYF

d_gene: NA
v_gene: TRBV18
len: 16
abundance: NA
j_gene: TRBJ2-5
CDR3nt: TGTGCCAGCTCACCAGGCCGACTAGAGCACCAAGAGACCCAGTACTTC
CDR3aa: CASSPGRLEHQETQYF

d_gene: NA
v_gene: TRBV11-3
len: 11
abundance: NA
j_gene: TRBJ2-1
CDR3nt: TGTGCCAGCAGCCTCGGCAATGAGCAGTTCTTC
CDR3aa: CASSLGNEQFF

d_gene: TRBD2
v_gene: TRBV27
len: 16
abundance: NA
j_gene: TRBJ2-1
CDR3nt: TGTGCCAGCAGTTCCCTAACTAGCGGGGGACTCAATGAGCAGTTCTTC
CDR3aa: CASSSLTSGGLNEQFF

d_gene: NA
v_gene: TRBV9
len: 13
abundance: NA
j_gene: TRBJ1-2
CDR3nt: TGTGCCAGCAGCGTAGAAGGGGGAGGTGGCTACACCTTC
CDR3aa: CASSVEGGGGYTF

d_gene: NA
v_gene: TRBV27
len: 13
abundance: NA
j_gene: TRBJ2-7
CDR3nt: TGTGCCAGCAGTTTAAGCAGGGTCTACGAGCAGTACTTC
CDR3aa: CASSLSRVYEQYF

d_gene: TRBD2
v_gene: TRBV5-4
len: 18
abundance: NA
j_gene: TRBJ2-7
CDR3nt: TGTGCCAGCAGCTTGCTACCCCTTTCTAGCGGGGGGAGCACAGAGCAGTACTTC
CDR3aa: CASSLLPLSSGGSTEQYF

d_gene: NA
v_gene: TRBV18
len: 14
abundance: NA
j_gene: TRBJ1-1
CDR3nt: TGTGCCAGCTCACTCAGCGGGGGGAACACTGAAGCTTTCTTT
CDR3aa: CASSLSGGNTEAFF

d_gene: TRBD1
v_gene: TRBV18
len: 14
abundance: once
j_gene: TRBJ1-1
CDR3nt: TGTGCCAGCTCAACCCGGACAGGGGACACTGAAGCTTTCTTT
CDR3aa: CASSTRTGDTEAFF